This TCR beta chain was profiled in a study of response to subunit inactivated influenza vaccine. Each CDR3 protein is one row after TCRdb ran MiXCR on the RT-PCR reads. Here the sample spans 450,000 to 600,000 distinct CDR3 sequences, about 8% being singletons. The CDR3 is 18 amino acids. Germline-derived CDR1 and CDR2 are LNHNV and YYDKDF (reference sequence). Losses at the gene ends were 0 bases for V and 2 bases for J; bases not matched to a gene: 6. Points from the study as a whole: Each seasonal influenza vaccination recruits few new T cells, the authors suggested.

This clonotype was seen repeatedly, ten times or more. The antigen is undetermined. The chain uses TRBV15 and TRBJ2-6; 8 bases map to TRBD2. The receptor was derived from a man between 50 and 75 years old who received an inactivated influenza vaccine. The starting material was PBMCs from blood, obtained about 23 months after vaccination. The CDR3 region has the DNA TGTGCCACCAGCAGAGATGGTCGACTAGCGCCTGGGGCCAACGTCCTGACTTTC. It translates to CATSRDGRLAPGANVLTF.